This TCR beta chain originates from a study of blood T cell repertoires in COVID-19. Only in-frame clones appear in the TCRdb table, and some are missing; sequencing was by immunoSEQ multiplex PCR. The sample has around 74,000 clones; 90% are singletons. The germline V and J ends were trimmed by 4 bases and 4 bases, with 13 bases remaining between them. Germline V gene lookup returns CDR1 SGHAT and CDR2 FQNNGV. The CDR3 extends over 15 amino acids. The genes are TRBV11-2 and TRBJ2-2; perhaps TRBD2 as D (5 bases). Material for sequencing was peripheral blood. This receptor was taken from a woman older than 75 with active or convalescent COVID-19. The CDR3 bases are TGTGCCAGCAGCTACCTGGACTGGAGCACCGGGGAGCTGTTTTTT. Amino acid sequence: CASSYLDWSTGELFF.